The clone carrying this TCR beta chain was seen at least ten times. TCRdb reprocessed the 5' RACE reads via MiXCR and lists one record per CDR3 protein. The table includes roughly 19,000 distinct CDR3 sequences, approximately 7.8% detected once. This specimen belongs to a study of neurological immune-mediated disorders. The germline gives CDR1 DFQATT, CDR2 SNEGSKA (reference sequence). CDR3 size: 14 residues. V lost 6 bases to trimming and J lost 6 bases, with 20 bases between them. This TCR was recovered from a woman aged 30 to 39 with HTLV-1-associated myelopathy (HAM/TSP). The sample comprised CD8+ T cells from blood. The chain carries TRBV20-1 and TRBJ2-5; maybe TRBD2 (7 bases). CDR3 DNA: TGCAGTGCAGAGGGGGGGCGGTTGGTAAAGACCCAGTACTTC. Translated, it gives CSAEGGRLVKTQYF.